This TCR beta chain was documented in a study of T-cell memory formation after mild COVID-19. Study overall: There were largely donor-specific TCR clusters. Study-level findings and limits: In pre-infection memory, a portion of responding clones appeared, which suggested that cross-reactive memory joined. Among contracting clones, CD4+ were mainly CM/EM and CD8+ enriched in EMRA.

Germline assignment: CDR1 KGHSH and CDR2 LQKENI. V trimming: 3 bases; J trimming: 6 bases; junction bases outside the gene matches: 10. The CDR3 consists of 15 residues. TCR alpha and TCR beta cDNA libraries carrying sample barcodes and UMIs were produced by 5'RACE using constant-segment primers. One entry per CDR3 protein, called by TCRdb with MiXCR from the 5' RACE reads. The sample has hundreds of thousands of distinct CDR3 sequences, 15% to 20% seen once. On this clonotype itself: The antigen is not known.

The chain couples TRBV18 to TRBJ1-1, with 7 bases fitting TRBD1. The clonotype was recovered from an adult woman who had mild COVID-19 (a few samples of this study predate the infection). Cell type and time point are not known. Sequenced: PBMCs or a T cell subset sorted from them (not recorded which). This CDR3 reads CASSPALTGSAEAFF. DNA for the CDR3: TGTGCCAGCTCACCGGCGCTGACAGGGAGCGCTGAAGCTTTCTTT.